This T cell receptor (beta chain) came from a study of blood T cell repertoires in COVID-19. Sequencing used immunoSEQ multiplex PCR; TCRdb keeps in-frame clones, though not all of them. The data contain 100,000 to 150,000 clones, over 70% of them seen just once; the ten biggest clones take up more than 3%. The V gene's germline CDR1 is MNHEY and CDR2 SVGAGI. Trimming removed 6 bases from V and 4 bases from J, with 16 bases in between. The CDR3 consists of 14 residues. This TCR was sampled from a woman aged 45-59 years with acute or convalescent COVID-19. The sequenced sample was peripheral blood. The V and J genes are TRBV6-5 and TRBJ2-7; D is possibly TRBD1 (6 bases). This CDR3 is CASSTDRVRYEQYF. The CDR3 DNA follows: TGTGCCAGCAGCACGGACAGAGTCCGGTACGAGCAGTACTTC.